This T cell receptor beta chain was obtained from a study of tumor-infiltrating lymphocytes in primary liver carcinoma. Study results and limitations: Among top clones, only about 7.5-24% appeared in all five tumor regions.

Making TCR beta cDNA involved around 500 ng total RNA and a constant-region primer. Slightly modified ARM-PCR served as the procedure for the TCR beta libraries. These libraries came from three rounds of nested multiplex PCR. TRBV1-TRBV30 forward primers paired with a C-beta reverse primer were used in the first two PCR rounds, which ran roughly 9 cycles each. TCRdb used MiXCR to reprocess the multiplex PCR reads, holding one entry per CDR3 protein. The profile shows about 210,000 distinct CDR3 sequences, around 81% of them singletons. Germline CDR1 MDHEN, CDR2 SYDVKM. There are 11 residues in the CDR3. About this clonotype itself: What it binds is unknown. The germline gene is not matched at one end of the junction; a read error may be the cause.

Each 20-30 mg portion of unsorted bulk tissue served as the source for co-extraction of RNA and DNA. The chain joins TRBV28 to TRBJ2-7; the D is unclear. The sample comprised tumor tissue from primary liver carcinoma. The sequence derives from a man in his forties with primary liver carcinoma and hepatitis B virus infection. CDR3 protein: CSSSPLNEQYF. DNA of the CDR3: TGTTCCAGCAGTCCACTTAACGAGCAGTATTTC.